This entry is about one T cell receptor (beta chain). As yet, its antigen is unknown. This entry comes from a study of graft-versus-host responses after intestinal transplantation. Study details: Anti-thymocyte globulin induction preceded approximately three years of tacrolimus and steroid maintenance in all recipients. Study-level findings and limits: Graft-donor T cell macrochimerism coincided with high graft-versus-host to host-versus-graft clonal ratios in allografts. The recipient marrow held GvH clones, and some of them showed up first in ileum or blood.

Germline values: CDR1 SGHRS, CDR2 YFSETQ. The V gene lost 0 bases and the J gene lost 3 bases, with 10 bases spanning the gap. The CDR3 contains 14 residues. TCRdb's table, derived via immunoSEQ multiplex PCR, lists solely in-frame clones and lacks some. Of about 69,000 clones listed, about nine tenths were seen once; the top ten hold about 6.7%. This specimen was bone marrow, taken around 730 days after intestinal transplantation. The gene calls are TRBV5-1 and TRBJ2-7; tentative D call: TRBD1 (5 bases). This receptor was identified in a human patient who received an intestinal transplant, so some T cells may come from the graft donor. The CDR3 DNA follows: TGCGCCAGCAGCTTGGGCCAGGGTCACTACGAGCAGTACTTC. Translating gives CASSLGQGHYEQYF.